These T cell receptor beta chains were read from a single sample in a study of blood T cells in healthy people across ages. TCRdb fed the 5' RACE reads into MiXCR, producing one record per CDR3 protein. The table records under 1 million distinct CDR3 sequences, under 45% of them present only once. The sequenced sample was blood. The receptors originated from a man in his fifties or sixties in good health. Each CDR3 is given with its conserved first and last residue. Fields, in order: V gene, J gene, clone size, D gene, CDR3 protein, CDR3 DNA. The D gene is left open where the match is weak. Rows give clone size only sometimes, using once, few, many, or a class for an expanded clone.

V gene: TRBV6-2/TRBV6-3; J gene: TRBJ2-5; clone size: .; D gene: .; CDR3 protein: CASSPPRGIFQETQYF; CDR3 DNA: TGTGCCAGCAGCCCACCCAGGGGCATCTTTCAAGAGACCCAGTACTTC
V gene: TRBV7-2; J gene: TRBJ2-3; clone size: .; D gene: .; CDR3 protein: CASSAIGGATDTQYF; CDR3 DNA: TGTGCCAGCAGCGCGATAGGGGGGGCCACAGATACGCAGTATTTT
V gene: TRBV6-5; J gene: TRBJ2-5; clone size: few; D gene: .; CDR3 protein: CASSYMGPQETQYF; CDR3 DNA: TGTGCCAGCAGTTATATGGGACCCCAAGAGACCCAGTACTTC
V gene: TRBV6-2/TRBV6-3; J gene: TRBJ1-2; clone size: .; D gene: .; CDR3 protein: CASSYIGSGYTF; CDR3 DNA: TGTGCCAGCAGTTACATAGGGTCTGGCTACACCTTC
V gene: TRBV10-3; J gene: TRBJ1-4; clone size: few; D gene: .; CDR3 protein: CATGRGGEKLFF; CDR3 DNA: TGTGCAACCGGGCGGGGCGGCGAAAAACTGTTTTTT
V gene: TRBV9; J gene: TRBJ2-3; clone size: few; D gene: TRBD2; CDR3 protein: CASSVGLAGGNTDTQYF; CDR3 DNA: TGTGCCAGCAGCGTAGGGCTAGCGGGGGGCAACACAGATACGCAGTATTTT
V gene: TRBV20-1; J gene: TRBJ2-1; clone size: .; D gene: .; CDR3 protein: CSATRGAVSYNEQFF; CDR3 DNA: TGCAGTGCTACTCGGGGGGCGGTTTCCTACAATGAGCAGTTCTTC
V gene: TRBV10-3; J gene: TRBJ1-5; clone size: .; D gene: .; CDR3 protein: CAISEEASNQPQHF; CDR3 DNA: TGTGCCATCAGTGAGGAGGCTAGCAATCAGCCCCAGCATTTT
V gene: TRBV6-4; J gene: TRBJ2-1; clone size: .; D gene: TRBD2; CDR3 protein: CAAALAGENEQFF; CDR3 DNA: TGTGCCGCGGCCCTAGCGGGGGAGAATGAGCAGTTCTTC
V gene: TRBV5-1; J gene: TRBJ2-6; clone size: few; D gene: TRBD2; CDR3 protein: CASSLYWLAGGLSGANVLTF; CDR3 DNA: TGCGCCAGCAGCTTGTACTGGTTAGCGGGGGGCCTCTCTGGGGCCAACGTCCTGACTTTC
V gene: TRBV14; J gene: TRBJ2-3; clone size: .; D gene: .; CDR3 protein: CASSIVTGKGADTQYF; CDR3 DNA: TGTGCCAGCAGCATCGTGACAGGAAAAGGCGCAGATACGCAGTATTTT
V gene: TRBV5-6; J gene: TRBJ1-1; clone size: .; D gene: TRBD1; CDR3 protein: CASSQAGTGDTEAFF; CDR3 DNA: TGTGCCAGCAGCCAAGCCGGGACAGGGGACACTGAAGCTTTCTTT
V gene: TRBV2; J gene: TRBJ1-1; clone size: few; D gene: .; CDR3 protein: CASSDPRGTEAFF; CDR3 DNA: TGTGCCAGCAGTGATCCCAGGGGAACTGAAGCTTTCTTT
V gene: TRBV7-2; J gene: TRBJ2-1; clone size: .; D gene: .; CDR3 protein: CASSPRLGNEQFF; CDR3 DNA: TGTGCCAGCAGCCCCAGGCTGGGCAATGAGCAGTTCTTC
V gene: TRBV10-3; J gene: TRBJ2-7; clone size: few; D gene: TRBD2; CDR3 protein: CAIEKRGVLTYEQYF; CDR3 DNA: TGTGCCATCGAGAAGCGGGGGGTCCTAACCTACGAGCAGTACTTC
V gene: TRBV4-1; J gene: TRBJ1-2; clone size: .; D gene: .; CDR3 protein: CASSQAGQTYGYTF; CDR3 DNA: TGCGCCAGCAGCCAAGCTGGACAGACTTATGGCTACACCTTC
V gene: TRBV4-3; J gene: TRBJ2-7; clone size: few; D gene: TRBD2; CDR3 protein: CASSHLSGGAFYEQYF; CDR3 DNA: TGCGCCAGCAGCCACCTTAGCGGGGGGGCTTTCTACGAGCAGTACTTC
V gene: TRBV29-1; J gene: TRBJ1-2; clone size: many; D gene: .; CDR3 protein: CSATDPGGYTF; CDR3 DNA: TGCAGCGCCACGGACCCAGGTGGCTACACCTTC
V gene: TRBV6-2/TRBV6-3; J gene: TRBJ1-1; clone size: .; D gene: TRBD1; CDR3 protein: CASSDRDRGWTEAFF; CDR3 DNA: TGTGCCAGCAGTGACCGGGACAGGGGGTGGACTGAAGCTTTCTTT
V gene: TRBV7-2; J gene: TRBJ2-6; clone size: few; D gene: .; CDR3 protein: CASSRGVTTVLTF; CDR3 DNA: TGTGCCAGCAGTCGAGGGGTTACCACCGTCCTGACTTTC
V gene: TRBV7-8; J gene: TRBJ2-4; clone size: .; D gene: .; CDR3 protein: CASSPIPAKNIQYF; CDR3 DNA: TGTGCCAGCAGTCCCATCCCAGCCAAAAACATTCAGTACTTC
V gene: TRBV15; J gene: TRBJ2-1; clone size: .; D gene: .; CDR3 protein: CATSPETSASNEQFF; CDR3 DNA: TGTGCCACCAGCCCAGAGACTAGTGCGAGCAATGAGCAGTTCTTC
V gene: TRBV20-1; J gene: TRBJ2-7; clone size: .; D gene: TRBD2; CDR3 protein: CSADKPRLAGGTYEQYF; CDR3 DNA: TGCAGTGCGGACAAACCGAGACTAGCGGGGGGTACCTACGAGCAGTACTTC
V gene: TRBV25-1; J gene: TRBJ2-2; clone size: .; D gene: .; CDR3 protein: CASSQTSRGPGELFF; CDR3 DNA: TGTGCCAGCAGCCAGACCTCTAGGGGCCCCGGGGAGCTGTTTTTT
V gene: TRBV6-2/TRBV6-3; J gene: TRBJ2-1; clone size: .; D gene: TRBD1; CDR3 protein: CASSFYGTGDDEQFF; CDR3 DNA: TGTGCCAGCAGCTTCTACGGGACAGGGGACGATGAGCAGTTCTTC
V gene: TRBV12-3/TRBV12-4; J gene: TRBJ2-5; clone size: few; D gene: .; CDR3 protein: CASSFRGWETQYF; CDR3 DNA: TGTGCCAGCAGTTTTCGGGGGTGGGAGACCCAGTACTTC
V gene: TRBV20-1; J gene: TRBJ2-5; clone size: .; D gene: TRBD1; CDR3 protein: CSAVADRGFYNEQYF; CDR3 DNA: TGCAGTGCGGTAGCGGACAGGGGGTTCTACAATGAGCAGTACTTC
V gene: TRBV20-1; J gene: TRBJ2-3; clone size: .; D gene: .; CDR3 protein: CSASSPVTSTDTQYF; CDR3 DNA: TGCAGTGCTAGTAGTCCGGTTACTAGCACAGATACGCAGTATTTT
V gene: TRBV6-1; J gene: TRBJ2-1; clone size: .; D gene: .; CDR3 protein: CASSDLGPGEDEQFF; CDR3 DNA: TGTGCCAGCAGTGACTTGGGACCTGGGGAGGATGAGCAGTTCTTC
V gene: TRBV28; J gene: TRBJ2-4; clone size: few; D gene: .; CDR3 protein: CASSLYGRENIQYF; CDR3 DNA: TGTGCCAGCAGTTTATATGGCCGGGAAAACATTCAGTACTTC
V gene: TRBV7-9; J gene: TRBJ2-3; clone size: few; D gene: .; CDR3 protein: CASSLERGNTDTQYF; CDR3 DNA: TGTGCCAGCAGCTTAGAACGGGGGAACACAGATACGCAGTATTTT
V gene: TRBV12-3/TRBV12-4; J gene: TRBJ2-6; clone size: few; D gene: .; CDR3 protein: CASTLSLNGANVLTF; CDR3 DNA: TGTGCCAGCACTCTAAGTTTAAATGGGGCCAACGTCCTGACTTTC
V gene: TRBV7-2; J gene: TRBJ1-5; clone size: few; D gene: TRBD1; CDR3 protein: CASSWQGALNQPQHF; CDR3 DNA: TGTGCCAGCAGCTGGCAGGGGGCTCTTAATCAGCCCCAGCATTTT
V gene: TRBV18; J gene: TRBJ2-1; clone size: .; D gene: .; CDR3 protein: CASSPRRETNEQFF; CDR3 DNA: TGTGCCAGCTCACCCAGGAGGGAAACCAATGAGCAGTTCTTC
V gene: TRBV4-1; J gene: TRBJ2-3; clone size: .; D gene: .; CDR3 protein: CASSQVPSGKGDTQYF; CDR3 DNA: TGCGCCAGCAGCCAAGTGCCCAGCGGCAAGGGAGATACGCAGTATTTT